This is a list of T cell receptor beta chains from one sample in a study of OX40 agonist ivuxolimab in advanced cancers. Sequencing used immunoSEQ multiplex PCR; TCRdb keeps in-frame clones, though not all of them. In the table there are 76,000 or so clones, 70% to 90% of which are singletons. Sequenced material: CD4+ or CD8+ T cells sorted from blood, taken in a trial of the OX40 agonist ivuxolimab. The origin of the receptors is an adult with an advanced solid tumor such as melanoma, head and neck, liver or kidney cancer. Both conserved end residues are part of each CDR3. A D gene is named only where the DNA matches it firmly. For some rows the clone size is stated as once, few or many, or as a class when expanded; others skip it.

D gene: -
J gene: TRBJ1-2
V gene: TRBV7-8
clone size: -
CDR3 protein: CASSPDKSYGYTF
CDR3 DNA: TGTGCCAGCAGCCCGGACAAGTCGTATGGCTACACCTTC

D gene: -
J gene: TRBJ1-1
V gene: TRBV4-2
clone size: -
CDR3 protein: CASSQDLQKNTEAFF
CDR3 DNA: TGTGCCAGCAGCCAAGATCTTCAGAAGAACACTGAAGCTTTCTTT

D gene: -
J gene: TRBJ1-2
V gene: TRBV2
clone size: -
CDR3 protein: CASRPRGPNYGYTF
CDR3 DNA: TGTGCCAGCAGGCCCCGGGGCCCCAACTATGGCTACACCTTC

D gene: -
J gene: TRBJ1-1
V gene: TRBV4-3
clone size: -
CDR3 protein: CASSQDLREGSDTEAFF
CDR3 DNA: TGCGCCAGCAGCCAAGATCTACGAGAGGGGTCGGACACTGAAGCTTTCTTT

D gene: -
J gene: TRBJ1-1
V gene: TRBV7-9
clone size: -
CDR3 protein: CASSETQNTEAFF
CDR3 DNA: TGTGCCAGCAGCGAAACGCAGAACACTGAAGCTTTCTTT

D gene: -
J gene: TRBJ1-1
V gene: TRBV7-2
clone size: -
CDR3 protein: CASSLPRSGAGNTEAFF
CDR3 DNA: TGTGCCAGCAGCTTACCTCGCTCGGGGGCAGGGAACACTGAAGCTTTCTTT

D gene: -
J gene: TRBJ2-5
V gene: TRBV7-2
clone size: -
CDR3 protein: CASSPRYQETQYF
CDR3 DNA: TGTGCCAGCAGCCCGAGGTACCAAGAGACCCAGTACTTC

D gene: -
J gene: TRBJ2-7
V gene: TRBV5-1
clone size: -
CDR3 protein: CASSVTSSYEQYF
CDR3 DNA: TGCGCCAGCAGCGTGACTAGCTCCTACGAGCAGTACTTC

D gene: -
J gene: TRBJ2-6
V gene: TRBV19
clone size: -
CDR3 protein: CASTTGYSSGANVLTF
CDR3 DNA: TGTGCCAGTACCACGGGTTACAGCTCTGGGGCCAACGTCCTGACTTTC

D gene: TRBD2
J gene: TRBJ2-2
V gene: TRBV19
clone size: -
CDR3 protein: CASSIVSGTGELFF
CDR3 DNA: TGTGCCAGTAGTATAGTTAGCGGGACCGGGGAGCTGTTTTTT

D gene: TRBD2
J gene: TRBJ2-5
V gene: TRBV10-1
clone size: few
CDR3 protein: CASSEARAGSGQETQYF
CDR3 DNA: TGCGCCAGCAGTGAGGCAAGAGCGGGATCAGGCCAAGAGACCCAGTACTTC

D gene: -
J gene: TRBJ2-7
V gene: TRBV5-1
clone size: -
CDR3 protein: CASSQTTGTLDYEQYF
CDR3 DNA: TGCGCCAGCAGCCAAACTACCGGGACACTCGACTACGAGCAGTACTTC

D gene: TRBD1
J gene: TRBJ2-6
V gene: TRBV7-2
clone size: -
CDR3 protein: CASSWTGAGANVLTF
CDR3 DNA: TGTGCCAGCAGCTGGACAGGGGCTGGGGCCAACGTCCTGACTTTC

D gene: TRBD1
J gene: TRBJ1-5
V gene: TRBV10-3
clone size: -
CDR3 protein: CAISAQGASNQPQHF
CDR3 DNA: TGTGCCATCAGCGCGCAGGGGGCTAGCAATCAGCCCCAGCATTTT

D gene: -
J gene: TRBJ2-1
V gene: TRBV30
clone size: -
CDR3 protein: CAWSRTNYNEQFF
CDR3 DNA: TGTGCCTGGAGTAGGACAAATTACAATGAGCAGTTCTTC

D gene: TRBD2
J gene: TRBJ2-3
V gene: TRBV2
clone size: -
CDR3 protein: CASSVRAAGGFRNTDTQYF
CDR3 DNA: TGTGCCAGCAGTGTCCGGGCAGCGGGGGGATTTCGGAACACAGATACGCAGTATTTT

D gene: TRBD1
J gene: TRBJ2-7
V gene: TRBV16
clone size: -
CDR3 protein: CASSQWQGERREQYF
CDR3 DNA: TGTGCCAGCAGCCAATGGCAGGGGGAAAGGCGCGAGCAGTACTTC

D gene: -
J gene: TRBJ2-7
V gene: TRBV6-5
clone size: -
CDR3 protein: CASSYANQGKEQYF
CDR3 DNA: TGTGCCAGCAGTTACGCGAATCAGGGGAAGGAGCAGTACTTC

D gene: -
J gene: TRBJ2-1
V gene: TRBV11-2
clone size: few
CDR3 protein: CASSPGQGALNEQFF
CDR3 DNA: TGTGCCAGCAGCCCAGGTCAAGGTGCGCTGAATGAGCAGTTCTTC

D gene: TRBD2
J gene: TRBJ2-3
V gene: TRBV12-5
clone size: -
CDR3 protein: CASGLLAGATDTQYF
CDR3 DNA: TGTGCTAGTGGTTTGCTAGCGGGGGCCACAGATACGCAGTATTTT

D gene: -
J gene: TRBJ2-2
V gene: TRBV7-9
clone size: -
CDR3 protein: CATFTGELFF
CDR3 DNA: TGTGCCACCTTCACCGGGGAGCTGTTTTTT

D gene: -
J gene: TRBJ2-2
V gene: TRBV6-5
clone size: -
CDR3 protein: CASQHRNTGELFF
CDR3 DNA: TGTGCCAGCCAGCACAGGAACACCGGGGAGCTGTTTTTT

D gene: -
J gene: TRBJ1-6
V gene: TRBV7-7
clone size: -
CDR3 protein: CASSFSVRGNGVNSPLHF
CDR3 DNA: TGTGCCAGCAGCTTCAGCGTCAGGGGAAATGGGGTTAATTCACCCCTCCACTTT

D gene: -
J gene: TRBJ1-1
V gene: TRBV18
clone size: -
CDR3 protein: CASAPGRQNTEAFF
CDR3 DNA: TGTGCCAGCGCACCGGGTCGACAGAACACTGAAGCTTTCTTT

D gene: -
J gene: TRBJ2-7
V gene: TRBV6-1
clone size: -
CDR3 protein: CASSVGGNEQYF
CDR3 DNA: TGTGCCAGCAGTGTGGGGGGTAACGAGCAGTACTTC